The 32 T cell receptor beta chains in this list originate from one sample, sequenced in a study of shared clonotypes between healthy human individuals. Sequencing used immunoSEQ multiplex PCR; TCRdb keeps in-frame clones, though not all of them. This sample yields 1,500,000 or so clones, of which more than 95% are seen a single time; roughly 1.2% belongs to the top ten. The specimen was naive CD4+ T cells sorted from blood. Subset meaning: CD45RA+ positively selected. These receptors all stem from a man younger than 40 in good health.

V is TRBV27 and J is TRBJ2-7; perhaps TRBD2 as D (5 bases). This CDR3 is built from 15 residues. The V and J ends lost 2 bases and 6 bases respectively, with 17 bases between them. From germline, CDR1 is MNHEY and CDR2 SMNVEV (reference sequence). This chain's CDR3 is CASSLTGIGSPEQYF. In nucleotides, the CDR3 is TGTGCCAGCAGTTTAACCGGGATCGGGTCCCCCGAGCAGTACTTC.

CDR3 sequence (DNA): TGTGCCAGCAGCTTGGCCTGGGACAGGGACAGGCGAAGTGAAGCTTTCTTT. This codes for CASSLAWDRDRRSEAFF. The chain joins TRBV5-4 to TRBJ1-1; 9 bases are a match to TRBD1. V was pared by 0 bases and J by 7 bases, with 13 bases of the junction left unmatched. The germline V gene encodes CDR1 SGHNT and CDR2 YYREEE (reference sequence). The CDR3 is 17 residues long.

J is TRBJ1-5 and V is TRBV4-2; weak D call: TRBD1 (5 bases). The CDR3 extends over 16 amino acids. Trimming took off 0 bases at V and 2 bases at J, with 11 bases between the two ends. Germline CDR1 and CDR2: LGHNA and YNFKEQ. The chain's CDR3 is CASSQDGGSGNQPQHF. DNA for the CDR3: TGTGCCAGCAGCCAAGATGGGGGTTCGGGCAATCAGCCCCAGCATTTT.

The count of this clone is one. This sample also contains other DNA sequences that code for the same CDR3. The chain couples TRBV6-5 to TRBJ1-5; D unresolved. Germline CDR1 and CDR2: MNHEY and SVGAGI. Trimming stripped 0 bases from V and 6 bases from J, with 3 bases between. The CDR3 is 12 residues long. The CDR3 DNA reads as TGTGCCAGCAGTTACTCAGGTCAGCCCCAGCATTTT. As protein: CASSYSGQPQHF.

The V and J genes are TRBV7-9 and TRBJ1-1; tentative D call: TRBD1 (5 bases). The CDR3 extends over 14 amino acids. Germline CDR1 reads SEHNR; CDR2 reads FQNEAQ (reference sequence). The V gene lost 3 bases and the J gene lost 3 bases, with 11 bases spanning the gap. This CDR3 is CASSLRGGDTEAFF. The CDR3, as DNA: TGTGCCAGCAGCTTGAGGGGAGGCGACACTGAAGCTTTCTTT.

The V call is TRBV19, the J call TRBJ2-5; 8 bases match TRBD2. The CDR3 runs 15 residues. CDR1 is LNHDA, CDR2 SQIVND, per germline (reference sequence). The trim removed 3 bases at V and 2 bases at J, leaving 5 bases unmatched. CDR3 in amino acids: CASSILAGRQETQYF. The DNA of the CDR3 is TGTGCCAGTAGTATCCTAGCGGGCCGGCAAGAGACCCAGTACTTC.

The V call is TRBV5-6, the J call TRBJ2-7; 12 positions match TRBD2. With 4 bases clipped from V and 11 bases from J, the junction kept 7 bases outside the gene matches. The CDR3 is 13 residues long. Germline CDR1 reads SGHDT; CDR2 reads YYEEEE. The CDR3 coding sequence is TGTGCCAGCAGCGTGGGACTAGCGGGTCGGAAGTACTTC. Protein: CASSVGLAGRKYF.

V gene TRBV18 combines with J gene TRBJ1-1; tentative D call: TRBD1 (5 bases). The V end lost 3 bases, the J end lost 5 bases, and 16 bases lay between the germline ends. Germline V CDR1 and CDR2: KGHSH, LQKENI. The CDR3 spans 15 residues. The CDR3 DNA reads TGTGCCAGCTCACCCCTTTCATTGGGGGAGACTGAAGCTTTCTTT. It translates to CASSPLSLGETEAFF.

The V gene is TRBV6-5, the J gene TRBJ2-7, with 7 bases that match TRBD1. The germline gives CDR1 MNHEY, CDR2 SVGAGI. The V segment lost 2 bases and the J segment 3 bases; nucleotides outside the gene matches: 7. This CDR3 contains 15 residues. The CDR3 nucleotides read TGTGCCAGCAGTTACCAGACAGGGACGGGCTACGAGCAGTACTTC. Amino acids: CASSYQTGTGYEQYF.

The V and J genes are TRBV7-6 and TRBJ2-7; D gene unclear. The CDR3 has 14 residues. Germline CDR1 and CDR2: SGHVS and FNYEAQ. V was trimmed by 5 bases and J by 0 bases, leaving 11 bases between them. The CDR3 coding sequence is TGTGCCAGCAGCCCCGCCGCGGCCTCCTACGAGCAGTACTTC. Translation: CASSPAAASYEQYF.

This chain joins TRBV5-1 and TRBJ2-1, with 9 positions matching TRBD1. The CDR3 has 14 residues. The germline V gene has CDR1 SGHRS and CDR2 YFSETQ. V dropped 1 base and J dropped 5; count of bases not matched to a gene: 1. The CDR3 loop reads CASSLWDRDNEQFF. Here the CDR3 DNA reads TGCGCCAGCAGCTTGTGGGACAGGGACAATGAGCAGTTCTTC.

The gene calls are TRBV18 and TRBJ1-5; D might be TRBD1 (6 bases). The CDR3 is 15 residues long. Germline loops: CDR1 KGHSH, CDR2 LQKENI. Trimming took 5 bases from V and 2 from J, leaving 13 bases between them. The CDR3: CASSTEGVRNQPQHF. CDR3 sequence (DNA): TGTGCCAGCTCAACGGAGGGGGTACGCAATCAGCCCCAGCATTTT.

The chain couples TRBV6-1 to TRBJ1-2; D may be TRBD1 (6 bases). CDR1 and CDR2 (germline): MNHNS, SASEGT. This CDR3 contains 16 residues. Trimming cost V 0 bases and J 4 bases, with 15 bases left between them. In DNA, the CDR3 is TGTGCCAGCAGTGAAGCGCTACAGGGCCGGAGCTATGGCTACACCTTC. It codes for CASSEALQGRSYGYTF.

The V gene is TRBV6-1, the J gene TRBJ1-5; unclear D gene. The V end was cut by 4 bases, the J end by 8 bases, with 6 bases between. The CDR3 is made up of 11 amino acids. Per germline, CDR1 MNHNS and CDR2 SASEGT. The CDR3 is CASSAVEPQHF. The CDR3 coding sequence is TGTGCCAGCAGTGCTGTAGAGCCCCAGCATTTT.

This clone was seen once. DNA for the CDR3: TGTGCCAGCAGCGTAGCCGGGACAGGCGCAGACTACGAGCAGTACTTC. As protein: CASSVAGTGADYEQYF. The chain employs TRBV9 and TRBJ2-7, with 8 bases matching TRBD1. Trimming took 0 bases from V and 3 from J; bases not matched to a gene: 8. The germline CDR1 and CDR2 sequences are SGDLS and YYNGEE. The CDR3 has 16 residues.

This clone came up once. The chain links TRBV5-8 to TRBJ2-4; D is unclear. CDR1 SGHTS and CDR2 YDEGEE come from the germline V gene. CDR3 size: 12 residues. V was shortened by 0 bases and J by 14 bases, with 12 bases between the two germline ends. CDR3 amino acids: CASSLATMGEYF. The DNA of the CDR3 is TGTGCCAGCAGCTTGGCCACAATGGGCGAGTACTTC.

V usage is TRBV7-9 and J usage is TRBJ1-1; D is uncertain. In germline, CDR1 is SEHNR, CDR2 FQNEAQ (reference sequence). V was pared by 6 bases and J by 5 bases, with 19 bases between. This CDR3 spans 15 amino acids. This chain's CDR3 is CASRPPLQAKTEAFF. The CDR3 bases are TGTGCCAGCAGACCCCCTCTTCAGGCGAAGACTGAAGCTTTCTTT.

The rearrangement links TRBV28 to TRBJ2-7; 8 nucleotides line up with TRBD1. The CDR3 totals 12 residues. CDR1 is MDHEN, CDR2 SYDVKM, per germline. V was clipped by 10 bases and J by 3 bases; unmatched bases: 5. The CDR3 DNA sequence: TGTGCCACCCTGGACAGGGTCTACGAGCAGTACTTC. Encoded protein: CATLDRVYEQYF.

The CDR3 here is CASSTWGPGQGGETQYF. The CDR3 DNA reads TGTGCCAGTAGTACTTGGGGCCCCGGACAGGGGGGAGAGACCCAGTACTTC. The chain is built from TRBV19 and TRBJ2-5, with 10 bases that match TRBD1. This CDR3 spans 17 amino acids. In germline, CDR1 is LNHDA, CDR2 SQIVND (reference sequence). The junction had 12 bases not matched to a gene; V was cut back by 4 bases and J by 4 bases.

J is TRBJ2-7 and V is TRBV7-8; D is possibly TRBD2 (5 bases). This CDR3 comprises 14 residues. Germline-derived CDR1 and CDR2 are SGHVS and FQNEAQ. Trimming took 4 bases from V and 2 from J, leaving 12 bases between them. The CDR3 loop is CASSSRTPTYEQYF. DNA for the CDR3: TGTGCCAGCAGCTCAAGGACTCCCACCTACGAGCAGTACTTC.

The J gene is TRBJ2-1, the V gene TRBV9; no clear D gene. This CDR3 is 20 amino acids long. Germline V gene lookup returns CDR1 SGDLS and CDR2 YYNGEE. V lost 3 bases, J lost 0 bases, and 25 bases lay in between. The CDR3 nucleotides read TGTGCCAGCAGCGCAGACTCTAGGGTGAAGATAAGTAGCTCCTACAATGAGCAGTTCTTC. Amino acid sequence: CASSADSRVKISSSYNEQFF.

On this clone itself: In the same sample, other DNA sequences code for this CDR3. The chain employs TRBV9 and TRBJ2-2, with TRBD2 identical over 7 bases. CDR1 and CDR2 from the germline V gene are SGDLS and YYNGEE. This CDR3 has 16 amino acids. Trimming took 0 bases from V and 1 from J; bases not matched to a gene: 3. The CDR3 loop is CASSVGASGNTGELFF. As DNA, the CDR3 is TGTGCCAGCAGCGTAGGGGCTAGCGGGAACACCGGGGAGCTGTTTTTT.

V gene TRBV7-8 combines with J gene TRBJ2-7, with D perhaps TRBD1 (6 bases). V dropped 1 base and J dropped 4 bases, with 14 bases sitting between them. Germline V lookup: CDR1 SGHVS, CDR2 FQNEAQ. CDR3 length: 15 residues. For the CDR3, the DNA is TGTGCCAGCAGCTTAGTCGTGGCAGGGGAGTACGAGCAGTACTTC. Its protein product is CASSLVVAGEYEQYF.

In DNA, the CDR3 is TGCAGCGTTTGGATCGGACAGTCCTACGAGCAGTACTTC. This gives the protein CSVWIGQSYEQYF. The chain joins TRBV29-1 to TRBJ2-7, with D maybe TRBD1 (6 bases). Per the germline V gene, CDR1 is SQVTM and CDR2 is ANQGSEA. The V and J ends lost 5 bases and 1 base respectively, with 12 bases between them. There are 13 residues in the CDR3.

The V and J genes are TRBV7-2 and TRBJ1-1; a possible D gene is TRBD1 (6 bases). The CDR3 runs 13 residues. Trimming cost V 6 bases and J 4 bases, with 12 bases left between them. The germline V gene has CDR1 SGHTA and CDR2 FQGNSA. The CDR3 bases are TGTGCCAGCAGTACACAGGGTAGCACTGAAGCTTTCTTT. Amino acids: CASSTQGSTEAFF.

V gene TRBV10-3 combines with J gene TRBJ2-7, with TRBD2 matching 7 bases. V was pared by 0 bases and J by 0 bases, with 8 bases of the junction left unmatched. The CDR3 is 17 residues long. Per the germline V gene, CDR1 is ENHRY and CDR2 is SYGVKD. DNA for the CDR3: TGTGCCATCAGTGAGTCTGGAGCGGGGCCGAGCTCCTACGAGCAGTACTTC. Amino acids: CAISESGAGPSSYEQYF.

The chain combines TRBV5-1 with TRBJ2-2, with a weak D call TRBD2 (6 bases). Germline CDR1 reads SGHRS; CDR2 reads YFSETQ. V was shortened by 7 bases and J by 7 bases, with 8 bases between the two germline ends. CDR3 length equals 11 residues. The CDR3 is CASREYGELFF. DNA for the CDR3: TGCGCCAGCCGGGAGTACGGGGAGCTGTTTTTT. Full variable domain (rest looked up from reference TRBV5-1 and TRBJ2-2): KAGVTQTPRYLIKTRGQQVTLSCSPISGHRSVSWYQQTPGQGLQFLFEYFSETQRNKGNFPGRFSGRQFSNSRSEMNVSTLELGDSALYLCASREYGELFFGEGSRLTVL.

The chain couples TRBV5-1 to TRBJ2-7; TRBD2 agrees at 8 bases. This CDR3 comprises 15 residues. J gave up 4 bases and V 1 base, and 7 bases lay outside the gene matches. Germline V gene sequence: CDR1 SGHRS, CDR2 YFSETQ. CDR3 sequence reads: CASSLRGAGDYEQYF. The CDR3 bases are TGCGCCAGCAGCTTGAGGGGAGCGGGGGATTACGAGCAGTACTTC.

Turning to this clone: At the DNA level, this CDR3 is encoded by other sequences in the same sample as well. The gene calls are TRBV11-2 and TRBJ2-7, with 9 bases lining up with TRBD1. Germline V CDR1 and CDR2: SGHAT, FQNNGV. Trimming cost V 6 bases and J 3 bases; bases outside gene matches: 6. The CDR3 sequence is 14 residues long. CDR3 sequence reads: CASSPRDRVYEQYF. For the CDR3, the DNA is TGTGCCAGCAGTCCCCGGGACAGGGTCTACGAGCAGTACTTC.

This sequence joins TRBV29-1 and TRBJ2-7; 7 bases match TRBD2. The CDR3 is 13 amino acids. Germline V CDR1 and CDR2: SQVTM, ANQGSEA. Trimming cost V 6 bases and J 2 bases; bases outside gene matches: 7. The CDR3 coding sequence is TGCAGCGTGGCCGGGACTATCACCTACGAGCAGTACTTC. Amino acids: CSVAGTITYEQYF.

V gene TRBV5-1 combines with J gene TRBJ1-2; D remains unclear. The ends were cut back, 4 bases at V and 3 bases at J, with 13 bases in the middle. CDR3 length equals 14 residues. CDR1 and CDR2 from the germline V gene are SGHRS and YFSETQ. The CDR3 nucleotides read TGCGCCAGCAGCCCCCGTCATATGGACTATGGCTACACCTTC. Encoded protein: CASSPRHMDYGYTF.

The V and J genes are TRBV7-6 and TRBJ2-3, with D possibly called TRBD1 or TRBD2 (5 bases each). The CDR3 length is 15 residues. The V and J ends lost 5 bases and 3 bases respectively, with 15 bases between them. Germline V gene data show CDR1 as SGHVS and CDR2 as FNYEAQ. CDR3 amino acids: CASSVGTAPTDTQYF. The CDR3 DNA is TGTGCCAGCAGCGTGGGGACGGCCCCAACAGATACGCAGTATTTT.